The 22 T cell receptor beta chains below were found in one sample sequenced in a study of naive and memory T cell subsets. Described treatment: skin biopsy from PPD injection site in Mantoux-positive individual. An oligonucleotide containing a UMI was ligated to the 3' end of TCR cDNA. Four PCR rounds used nested alpha and beta constant region primers plus the SP2 primer. TCRdb itself ran the UMI-ligation and nested PCR reads through MiXCR, one entry per CDR3 protein. The sample has tens of thousands of distinct CDR3 sequences, approximately 7.1% seen once; the top ten hold 2.5% to 3.5%. This specimen was skin, taken from a tuberculin skin test site. Receptors were obtained from an adult in good health.

In this sample, this clonotype is medium-sized (0.01 to 0.1%). The chain combines TRBV29-1 with TRBJ1-1; D is ambiguous. The ends were cut back, 7 bases at V and 1 base at J, with 10 bases in the middle. This CDR3 is 12 amino acids long. Germline values: CDR1 SQVTM, CDR2 ANQGSEA. In nucleotides, the CDR3 is TGCAGCGCCGGGTCCTCGAACACTGAAGCTTTCTTT. Protein sequence: CSAGSSNTEAFF.

This clonotype was seen repeatedly, ten times or more. This chain joins TRBV6-5 and TRBJ2-1, with D perhaps TRBD2 (5 bases). This CDR3 contains 16 residues. Trimming stripped 0 bases from V and 2 bases from J, with 11 bases between. The germline V gene encodes CDR1 MNHEY and CDR2 SVGAGI. This chain's CDR3 is CASSYSIQRPYNEQFF. CDR3 coding DNA: TGTGCCAGCAGTTACTCGATTCAGCGGCCCTACAATGAGCAGTTCTTC.

This clonotype was detected many times. The V call is TRBV12-3 or TRBV12-4, the J call TRBJ2-2; D might be TRBD2 (7 bases). CDR3 length equals 17 residues. The V and J ends lost 4 bases and 2 bases respectively, with 17 bases between them. The CDR3 region has the DNA TGTGCCAGCAGTTCGAAAGCGGGACAACTTAACACCGGGGAGCTGTTTTTT. This encodes CASSSKAGQLNTGELFF.

This clonotype was seen many times. This sequence joins TRBV7-9 and TRBJ1-5; D remains unclear. Trimming shortened V by 3 bases and J by 6 bases, and 15 bases separated the two germline ends. The CDR3 covers 15 residues. Germline CDR1 SEHNR, CDR2 FQNEAQ (reference sequence). CDR3 residues: CASSLGEGATQPQHF. DNA of the CDR3: TGTGCCAGCAGCTTGGGAGAGGGAGCGACTCAGCCCCAGCATTTT.

This clonotype was seen many times. Here the CDR3 reads CASTPGQGWANYGYTF. As DNA, the CDR3 is TGTGCCAGCACCCCGGGACAGGGTTGGGCTAACTATGGCTACACCTTC. The rearrangement joins TRBV12-3 or TRBV12-4 to TRBJ1-2, with 9 bases matching TRBD1. CDR3 length: 16 amino acids. The junction had 9 bases not matched to a gene; V was cut back by 7 bases and J by 0 bases.

The genes are TRBV7-9 and TRBJ2-2; 7 bases map to TRBD1. V dropped 5 bases and J dropped 6; count of bases not matched to a gene: 12. In germline, CDR1 is SEHNR, CDR2 FQNEAQ (reference sequence). This CDR3 is 16 amino acids long. The CDR3 here is CASSAPKTGTAGELFF. For the CDR3, the DNA is TGTGCCAGCAGCGCCCCCAAGACAGGGACGGCCGGGGAGCTGTTTTTT.

This sequence joins TRBV10-2 and TRBJ2-7; 9 bases fit TRBD2. V was pared by 7 bases and J by 2 bases, with 9 bases of the junction left unmatched. This CDR3 spans 15 amino acids. Germline V gene data show CDR1 as WSHSY and CDR2 as SAAADI. CDR3 sequence reads: CASTESGGPAYEQYF. The CDR3 nucleotides are TGCGCCAGCACCGAGAGCGGGGGGCCGGCCTACGAGCAGTACTTC.

This clonotype came up a few times. CDR3 protein: CASSLRQGTGYTF. The CDR3 nucleotides read TGTGCCAGCAGTCTCAGACAGGGTACGGGCTACACCTTC. The chain recombines TRBV12-3 or TRBV12-4 with TRBJ1-2, with 7 bases matching TRBD1. Trimming cost V 5 bases and J 8 bases; bases outside gene matches: 8. The CDR3 covers 13 residues.

This clonotype was observed at least ten times. This chain uses TRBV12-3 or TRBV12-4 with TRBJ2-1, with D perhaps matching TRBD1 (6 bases). V dropped 4 bases and J dropped 7 bases, with 11 bases sitting between them. CDR3 size: 13 residues. As DNA, the CDR3 is TGTGCCAGCAGTTCACAGGGTAGGAATGAGCAGTTCTTC. Its translation is CASSSQGRNEQFF.

This clonotype was observed at least ten times. The V gene is TRBV20-1, the J gene TRBJ2-7; 11 bases align to TRBD2. Germline V CDR1 and CDR2: DFQATT, SNEGSKA (reference sequence). V was pared by 3 bases and J by 3 bases, with 4 bases of the junction left unmatched. CDR3 length: 14 residues. The CDR3 sequence: CSASTSGGFYEQYF. CDR3 coding DNA: TGCAGTGCTAGTACTAGCGGGGGCTTCTACGAGCAGTACTTC.

The rearrangement uses TRBV2 and TRBJ2-1; the match to TRBD1 covers 7 bases. CDR1 is SNHLY, CDR2 FYNNEI, per germline. V shed 4 bases and J 7 bases; nucleotides not matched to a gene: 7. The CDR3 has 14 amino acids. The chain's CDR3 is CASSADRARNEQFF. In DNA, the CDR3 is TGTGCCAGCAGTGCAGACAGGGCGAGAAATGAGCAGTTCTTC.

At least ten counts were recorded for this clonotype. J is TRBJ2-7 and V is TRBV20-1, with TRBD2 matching over 11 bases. This CDR3 is 14 amino acids long. J lost 7 bases, V lost 8 bases, and 13 bases had no gene match. Germline CDR1 DFQATT, CDR2 SNEGSKA (reference sequence). The CDR3 region has the DNA TGCAGTTCTCCCGGGACTAGCGGTTCGTGGGAGCAGTACTTC. As protein: CSSPGTSGSWEQYF.

The chain combines TRBV5-6 with TRBJ1-1; D is undetermined. Between the trimmed V and J ends, which lost 1 base and 5 bases, there was a span of 3 bases. Per the germline V gene, CDR1 is SGHDT and CDR2 is YYEEEE. The CDR3 loop spans 11 amino acids. CDR3 DNA sequence: TGTGCCAGCAGCTTGCAGACTGAAGCTTTCTTT. Residues: CASSLQTEAFF.

This clonotype was recorded only once. The V gene is TRBV10-3, the J gene TRBJ1-3, with D hard to call. Germline loops: CDR1 ENHRY, CDR2 SYGVKD. This CDR3 comprises 14 residues. The V gene lost 0 bases and the J gene lost 4 bases, with 7 bases spanning the gap. The CDR3 DNA sequence: TGTGCCATCAGTGAGTCTCTATCGGGAAACACCATATATTTT. This gives the protein CAISESLSGNTIYF.

The sample holds many counts of this clonotype. The chain couples TRBV3-1 to TRBJ1-4, with D possibly matching TRBD1 (6 bases). V gave up 8 bases and J gave up 3 bases, with 10 bases separating them. This CDR3 has 13 amino acids. Germline CDR1 reads LGHDT; CDR2 reads YNNKEL (reference sequence). The CDR3 DNA reads as TGTGCCAGCCGGGGGCCTGCTAATGAAAAACTGTTTTTT. Protein product: CASRGPANEKLFF.

The table lists this clonotype with a few counts. The V call is TRBV27, the J call TRBJ2-7; 9 bases are shared with TRBD1. The CDR3 length is 13 residues. The trim removed 10 bases at V and 7 bases at J, leaving 11 bases unmatched. From germline, CDR1 is MNHEY and CDR2 SMNVEV (reference sequence). For the CDR3, the DNA is TGTGCCACCTCCGGGACAGGGAATCGGGAGCAGTACTTC. Protein: CATSGTGNREQYF.

There are many counts of this clonotype. The gene calls are TRBV11-2 and TRBJ2-7; the D is unclear. The CDR3 covers 14 residues. Germline CDR1 SGHAT, CDR2 FQNNGV. Trimming took off 5 bases at V and 2 bases at J, with 13 bases between the two ends. CDR3 sequence: CASSRLVGTYEQYF. For the CDR3, the DNA is TGTGCCAGCAGCCGACTTGTAGGAACCTACGAGCAGTACTTC.

This clonotype was recorded many times. This chain connects TRBV10-2 to TRBJ1-5, with TRBD1 as a possible D gene (6 bases). Germline V lookup: CDR1 WSHSY, CDR2 SAAADI. The CDR3 extends over 14 amino acids. V shed 6 bases and J shed 2 bases, with 11 bases lying between them. The CDR3 DNA is TGCGCCAGCAGACAGGGATGGGGCAATCAGCCCCAGCATTTT. This translates into CASRQGWGNQPQHF.

In its sample, this clonotype was seen many times. The chain couples TRBV24-1 to TRBJ2-1; D is ambiguous. The CDR3 spans 13 residues. The V gene's germline CDR1 is KGHDR and CDR2 SFDVKD. With 4 bases removed from V and 8 bases from J, the gap between germline ends came to 11 bases. As DNA, the CDR3 is TGTGCCACCAGTGAAGCTGGGCAGGATGAGCAGTTCTTC. Translating it yields CATSEAGQDEQFF.

This clonotype was seen at least ten times. The rearrangement links TRBV6-1 to TRBJ2-2, with D perhaps matching TRBD2 (5 bases). Germline lookup yields CDR1 MNHNS and CDR2 SASEGT. Trimming took 0 bases from V and 5 from J, leaving 16 bases between them. CDR3 length: 17 amino acids. The CDR3 DNA reads TGTGCCAGCAGTGAAGCGGAGCTTTTTCGGGGAACCGGGGAGCTGTTTTTT. This encodes CASSEAELFRGTGELFF.

V and J are TRBV5-4 and TRBJ2-5, with D perhaps TRBD1 or TRBD2 (6 bases each). The germline V and J ends were trimmed by 4 bases and 1 base, with 14 bases remaining between them. CDR3 size: 15 residues. Germline values: CDR1 SGHNT, CDR2 YYREEE (reference sequence). The CDR3 spells CASSPPRGAQETQYF. The CDR3 DNA reads as TGTGCCAGCAGCCCCCCTAGGGGGGCCCAAGAGACCCAGTACTTC.

The rearrangement links TRBV6-6 to TRBJ2-3; D is possibly TRBD1 (6 bases). CDR1 and CDR2 (germline): MNHNY, SVGAGI (reference sequence). The CDR3 is 14 residues long. Trimming pared 6 bases from V and 4 bases from J, leaving 14 bases between. The CDR3 sequence is CASRIQGRADTQYF. CDR3 coding DNA: TGTGCCAGCAGAATACAGGGACGGGCAGATACGCAGTATTTT.